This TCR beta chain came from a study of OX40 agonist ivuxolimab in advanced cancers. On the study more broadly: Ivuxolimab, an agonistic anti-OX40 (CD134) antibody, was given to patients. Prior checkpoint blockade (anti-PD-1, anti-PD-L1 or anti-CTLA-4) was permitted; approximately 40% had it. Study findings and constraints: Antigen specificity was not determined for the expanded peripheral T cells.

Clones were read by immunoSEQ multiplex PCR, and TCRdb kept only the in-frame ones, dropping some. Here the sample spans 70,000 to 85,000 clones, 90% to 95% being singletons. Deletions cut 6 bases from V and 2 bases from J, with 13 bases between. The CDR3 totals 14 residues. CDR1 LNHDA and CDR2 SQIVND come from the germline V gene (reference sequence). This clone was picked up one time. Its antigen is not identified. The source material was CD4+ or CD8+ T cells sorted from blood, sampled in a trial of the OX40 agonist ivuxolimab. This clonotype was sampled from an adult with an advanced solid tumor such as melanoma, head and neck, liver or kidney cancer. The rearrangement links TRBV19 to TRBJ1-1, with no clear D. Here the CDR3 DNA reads TGTGCCAGTAGCCCGCATTGGGATAACACTGAAGCTTTCTTT. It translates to CASSPHWDNTEAFF.